The 22 T cell receptor beta chains listed next were all sequenced from one sample in a study of CD8 T cells in ankylosing spondylitis. TCRdb re-called the 5' RACE reads with MiXCR, one entry per CDR3 protein. This table has 670,000 or so distinct CDR3 sequences, about 20% appearing once. Study-wide points: Within ankylosing spondylitis blood, a TCR beta motif made up of eight or nine highly homologous variants appeared to be characteristic.

Their cognate antigens are unknown. Sequencing input: blood, either unsorted or a sorted T cell fraction (not recorded which). Every receptor here comes from a male donor with ankylosing spondylitis.

This chain joins TRBV24-1 and TRBJ2-3; 14 bases line up with TRBD2. V was clipped by 3 bases and J by 5 bases; unmatched bases: 6. The germline gives CDR1 KGHDR, CDR2 SFDVKD. CDR3 size: 17 residues. CDR3 sequence: CATSDPGLAGVIDTQYF. The CDR3, as DNA: TGTGCCACCAGTGATCCGGGACTAGCGGGAGTAATAGATACGCAGTATTTT.

The rearrangement joins TRBV12-3 or TRBV12-4 to TRBJ1-1, with 10 bases that match TRBD1. This CDR3 comprises 15 residues. V was pared by 2 bases and J by 3 bases, with 3 bases of the junction left unmatched. As DNA, the CDR3 is TGTGCCAGCAGTTTATGGGGACAGGGGCACACTGAAGCTTTCTTT. This sequence encodes CASSLWGQGHTEAFF.

The chain recombines TRBV7-9 with TRBJ2-1; unclear D gene. From germline, CDR1 is SEHNR and CDR2 FQNEAQ (reference sequence). Trimming shortened V by 6 bases and J by 3 bases, and 12 bases separated the two germline ends. This CDR3 is built from 14 residues. The CDR3 DNA sequence: TGTGCCAGCAGTCTGACACCTCACTACAATGAGCAGTTCTTC. The encoded protein is CASSLTPHYNEQFF.

The chain joins TRBV5-1 to TRBJ2-3, with D perhaps TRBD2 (5 bases). This CDR3 is 14 amino acids long. From germline, CDR1 is SGHRS and CDR2 YFSETQ. Trimming took off 1 base at V and 2 bases at J, with 8 bases between the two ends. DNA of the CDR3: TGCGCCAGCAGCTTGTTAGCGACCACAGATACGCAGTATTTT. Protein: CASSLLATTDTQYF.

This clonotype showed up just a few times. The chain links TRBV20-1 to TRBJ2-4, with D perhaps matching TRBD1 or TRBD2 (6 bases each). Germline-derived CDR1 and CDR2 are DFQATT and SNEGSKA (reference sequence). V shed 3 bases and J shed 3 bases, with 9 bases lying between them. CDR3 size: 13 residues. The CDR3 loop reads CSASKGGKNIQYF. CDR3 DNA sequence: TGCAGTGCTAGCAAGGGGGGCAAAAACATTCAGTACTTC.

This chain joins TRBV12-3 or TRBV12-4 and TRBJ1-1, with 8 bases fitting TRBD1. Germline trimming cut 6 bases from V and 6 bases from J; bases unmatched to any gene: 3. This CDR3 spans 12 amino acids. CDR3 sequence reads: CASSRGLPEAFF. The CDR3 coding sequence is TGTGCCAGCAGCAGGGGGCTGCCTGAAGCTTTCTTT.

This rearrangement joins TRBV12-3 or TRBV12-4 to TRBJ2-5, with D perhaps assigned TRBD1 or TRBD2 (5 bases each). Trimming left V 6 bases short and J 2 bases short, with 28 bases between. This CDR3 region has 19 residues. The CDR3 region is CASSPPERLVGESQETQYF. The CDR3 coding sequence is TGTGCCAGCAGCCCCCCAGAGAGGTTGGTAGGGGAGTCACAAGAGACCCAGTACTTC.

The chain combines TRBV3-1 with TRBJ2-5, with D perhaps TRBD2 (7 bases). This CDR3 spans 14 amino acids. The germline CDR1 and CDR2 sequences are LGHDT and YNNKEL (reference sequence). Between the trimmed V and J ends, which lost 3 bases and 6 bases, there was a span of 14 bases. Here the CDR3 DNA reads TGTGCCAGCAGCCAGGGGCGGGGGCGAAAGACCCAGTACTTC. Translating it yields CASSQGRGRKTQYF.

This clonotype has at least ten counts. CDR3 in amino acids: CASSRQAQDLEAFF. The CDR3 DNA follows: TGTGCCAGCAGCAGACAGGCCCAGGACCTTGAAGCTTTCTTT. This rearrangement joins TRBV2 to TRBJ1-1, with D maybe TRBD1 (6 bases). V was pared by 6 bases and J by 7 bases, with 18 bases between. This CDR3 is built from 14 residues. Germline CDR1 is SNHLY and CDR2 is FYNNEI.

This clonotype was observed a single time. The chain combines TRBV4-1 with TRBJ2-1; D is perhaps TRBD2 (6 bases). V lost 4 bases to trimming and J lost 10 bases, with 20 bases between them. The CDR3 runs 15 residues. Germline V gives CDR1 MGHRA, CDR2 YSYEKL. CDR3 coding DNA: TGCGCCAGCAGCCTTTTAAGCGGGCGGGCTCGCGAGCAGTTCTTC. It translates to CASSLLSGRAREQFF.

The chain recombines TRBV20-1 with TRBJ1-2; D is possibly TRBD1 (5 bases). The CDR3 covers 14 residues. Germline V lookup: CDR1 DFQATT, CDR2 SNEGSKA (reference sequence). The V gene lost 0 bases and the J gene lost 4 bases, with 12 bases spanning the gap. The CDR3: CSARDMRGAYGYTF. DNA of the CDR3: TGCAGTGCTAGAGATATGAGGGGCGCCTATGGCTACACCTTC.

This sequence joins TRBV21-1 and TRBJ1-5; the table calls TRBD1, which could not be checked here. TRBV21-1 is listed as a pseudogene. The CDR3 extends over 17 amino acids. The DNA for the CDR3 is TGTGCCAGCAGCAAAGGTAGGGTGCGGCAGGCCAATCAGCCCCAGCATTTT. Protein product: CASSKGRVRQANQPQHF.

This clonotype turned up a few times. The rearrangement uses TRBV5-1 and TRBJ1-4; 8 bases agree with TRBD1. CDR3 length equals 13 residues. The ends lost 4 bases at V and 7 bases at J; junction bases unmatched: 3. The germline V gene has CDR1 SGHRS and CDR2 YFSETQ. The CDR3 loop is CASSTDRVEKLFF. CDR3 coding DNA: TGCGCCAGCAGCACGGACAGGGTTGAAAAACTGTTTTTT.

This clonotype has just a few counts. V and J are TRBV5-5 and TRBJ2-5; a weak D match, TRBD2 (5 bases). Germline V gene lookup returns CDR1 SGHKS and CDR2 YYEKEE (reference sequence). V lost 1 base and J 5 bases, leaving 15 bases between the germline ends. The CDR3 sequence is 15 residues long. CDR3 loop: CASSLRWAWEETQYF. The CDR3 bases are TGTGCCAGCAGCTTGAGGTGGGCATGGGAGGAGACCCAGTACTTC.

The rearrangement uses TRBV20-1 and TRBJ1-2; no reliable D call. Germline V gene sequence: CDR1 DFQATT, CDR2 SNEGSKA (reference sequence). V shed 7 bases and J shed 8 bases, with 14 bases lying between them. The CDR3 sequence is 11 residues long. This chain's CDR3 is CSDAPPGGYTF. For the CDR3, the DNA is TGCAGTGATGCCCCCCCAGGCGGCTACACCTTC.

The genes are TRBV20-1 and TRBJ2-7; possible D gene TRBD2, 6 bases. The germline V gene has CDR1 DFQATT and CDR2 SNEGSKA (reference sequence). Trimming removed 6 bases from V and 3 bases from J, with 15 bases in between. The CDR3 spans 13 residues. In DNA form, the CDR3 reads TGCAGTGCCGGGGGTCCCGCGGGCTACGAGCAGTACTTC. This sequence encodes CSAGGPAGYEQYF.

V usage is TRBV5-1 and J usage is TRBJ2-7, with D uncertain. Trimming took off 0 bases at V and 2 bases at J, with 12 bases between the two ends. The CDR3 loop spans 15 amino acids. Germline lookup yields CDR1 SGHRS and CDR2 YFSETQ. CDR3 sequence: CASSLGAGLTYEQYF. CDR3 nucleotides: TGCGCCAGCAGCTTGGGTGCAGGATTGACCTACGAGCAGTACTTC.

The rearrangement links TRBV7-9 to TRBJ2-3, with 9 bases fitting TRBD1. The CDR3 has 15 residues. The junction had 4 bases not matched to a gene; V was cut back by 3 bases and J by 3 bases. Germline CDR1 reads SEHNR; CDR2 reads FQNEAQ (reference sequence). CDR3 sequence: CASSFTGGSTDTQYF. The DNA of the CDR3 is TGTGCCAGCAGCTTCACAGGGGGCTCAACAGATACGCAGTATTTT.

CDR3 residues: CSAEEGQGSYEQYF. CDR3 nucleotides: TGCAGTGCCGAGGAGGGTCAGGGCTCCTACGAGCAGTACTTC. V is TRBV20-1 and J is TRBJ2-7; perhaps TRBD2 as D (6 bases). Germline V gene sequence: CDR1 DFQATT, CDR2 SNEGSKA (reference sequence). The CDR3 covers 14 residues. V was cut by 6 bases and J by 0 bases, with 15 bases left in between.

This clonotype has more than one count but fewer than ten. The chain combines TRBV11-1 with TRBJ2-5; D gene uncertain. Per germline, CDR1 SGHAT and CDR2 FQDESV (reference sequence). Trimming stripped 3 bases from V and 0 bases from J, with 11 bases between. CDR3 size: 15 residues. The CDR3 is CASSFRFQNQETQYF. CDR3 sequence (DNA): TGTGCCAGCAGCTTCCGGTTTCAAAACCAAGAGACCCAGTACTTC.

This clonotype was seen only a few times. The chain recombines TRBV6-1 with TRBJ2-2; the match to TRBD2 covers 8 bases. In germline, CDR1 is MNHNS, CDR2 SASEGT. V dropped 10 bases and J dropped 0; count of bases not matched to a gene: 7. The CDR3 extends over 15 amino acids. CDR3 in amino acids: CATETSVANTGELFF. CDR3 nucleotide sequence: TGTGCCACGGAGACTAGCGTGGCGAACACCGGGGAGCTGTTTTTT.

This clonotype was observed a few times. This sequence joins TRBV29-1 and TRBJ2-6; D gene ambiguous. The ends were cut back, 4 bases at V and 4 bases at J, with 8 bases in the middle. Germline V lookup: CDR1 SQVTM, CDR2 ANQGSEA. This CDR3 is built from 13 residues. The CDR3, as DNA: TGCAGCGTTGGGCGGACGGGGGCCAACGTCCTGACTTTC. Amino acid sequence: CSVGRTGANVLTF.